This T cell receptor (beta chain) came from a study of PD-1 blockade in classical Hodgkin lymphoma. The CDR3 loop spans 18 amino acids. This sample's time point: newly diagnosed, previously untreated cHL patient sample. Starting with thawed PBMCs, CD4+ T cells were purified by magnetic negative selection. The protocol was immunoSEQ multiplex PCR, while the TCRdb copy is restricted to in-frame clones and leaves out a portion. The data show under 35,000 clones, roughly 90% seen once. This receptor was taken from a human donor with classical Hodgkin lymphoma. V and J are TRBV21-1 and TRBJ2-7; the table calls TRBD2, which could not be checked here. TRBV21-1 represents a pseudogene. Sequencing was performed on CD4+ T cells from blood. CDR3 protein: CASSSVRPISGGIGEQYF. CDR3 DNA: TGTGCCAGCAGCTCTGTTCGTCCGATTAGCGGCGGAATCGGCGAGCAGTACTTC.